The next 3 T cell receptor beta chains were all read from a single sample in a study of cytomegalovirus exposure and HLA in healthy donors. Both 60 Vbeta primers and 13 Jbeta primers went into the PCR. Libraries were prepared by immunoSEQ multiplex PCR; TCRdb keeps only in-frame clonotypes and omits some of them. This table has about 130,000 clones, 75% appearing once. Material for sequencing was PBMCs. These receptors all stem from a man aged 30-40 years in good health and CMV-seronegative.

The chain uses TRBV11-2 and TRBJ2-1; 10 nucleotides align to TRBD2. The germline V gene encodes CDR1 SGHAT and CDR2 FQNNGV. The CDR3 is made up of 18 amino acids. V lost 4 bases to trimming and J lost 0 bases; unmatched junction nucleotides: 9. The CDR3 protein is CASSWDRGLASSYNEQFF. CDR3 bases: TGTGCCAGCAGCTGGGATCGGGGACTAGCGAGCTCCTACAATGAGCAGTTCTTC.

The chain couples TRBV7-9 to TRBJ2-1; D perhaps matches TRBD2 (7 bases). CDR1 and CDR2 from the germline V gene are SEHNR and FQNEAQ (reference sequence). The CDR3 is 18 amino acids. V lost 5 bases and J lost 7, with 27 bases in between. In DNA, the CDR3 is TGTGCCAGCAGCCTAGGGTTCGGGGGGCCCGGGGTCCCTAATGAGCAGTTCTTC. This encodes CASSLGFGGPGVPNEQFF.

This clone was detected only once. The V gene is TRBV2, the J gene TRBJ2-5, with 8 bases fitting TRBD1. The J call may be mistaken, given a closer DNA end match to TRBJ2-7. CDR1 is SNHLY and CDR2 is FYNNEI in the germline V gene. This CDR3 is built from 12 residues. The chain's CDR3 is CATDRGRYEQYF. CDR3 DNA: TGTGCCACCGACAGGGGAAGGTACGAGCAGTACTTC.